This T cell receptor (beta chain) was observed in a study of shared clonotypes between healthy human individuals (TCRdb year 2020). Notes on the research overall: A couple of women and three men aged 18 to 49 years were included in the cohort. Each donor's leukapheresis produced roughly between about 0.8 and 8.9 billion PBMCs. To increase sequencing depth and limit assay-specific biases, different laboratories used diverse techniques to prepare libraries and sequence TCR repertoires. Per donor, three plates each were used for CD4 naive and CD4 memory, two for CD8 naive, and one for CD8 memory. To estimate repertoire size and how much clonotype sharing occurs between individuals, the study deeply sequenced the blood TCR repertoires of 5 or 6 healthy adults. On the study overall, not on this receptor specifically: The genetic and exposure-history diversity represented was limited by the small number of donors. Sampling was limited to blood, and TCR repertoires in tissue likely differ from TCR repertoires in blood. Based on pairwise subsampling, the degree of clonotype sharing among donors was expected to be affected by sequencing depth. Sharing across several donors was observed for about 5% of naive CD4, around 3.5% of naive CD8, over 2% of memory CD4, and about 0.39% of memory CD8 clonotypes. Compared with non-shared clonotypes, clonotypes shared by all four sorted-subset donors had higher generation probabilities. Larger estimated clonotype richness was generally found for naive subsets than for memory subsets. Rarefaction of sorted-subset datasets indicated incomplete sequencing despite the large sequencing depth.

Using the deep immunoSEQ assay, multiplex PCR amplified TCR CDR3 regions from genomic DNA. Genomic DNA extracted from each cell subset was distributed evenly over all wells of several immunoSEQ 96-well plates, and each plate served as one replicate. For sorted subsets, 150 to 250 ng genomic DNA, equal to about 30,000 T cell genomes, was loaded into each replicate PCR. Purified libraries were measured with a Qubit 3.0 fluorometer, size-checked on a Bioanalyzer 2100, and measured again with the KAPA Library Quantification kit. Every immunoSEQ 96-well plate was sequenced on a separate single-read 150-cycle Illumina NextSeq 550 flow cell. Processing in the source paper ran as follows. The immunoSEQ output contained only junctional sequences without quality scores, so filtering could not match that applied to full-length reads. To assign V/J genes and CDR3, sequences were annotated against IMGT germline references using PyIR, a Python wrapper for IgBLAST v1.9. Reads were filtered out if the reads had weak V/J assignments (E-value above 1e-6), no CDR3, stop codons, out-of-frame junctions, or ambiguous translated residues. V3J clonotypes were defined by identical inferred V gene, J gene, and CDR3 amino acid sequence. Percentage overlap between repertoires was computed as shared unique clonotypes divided by the size of the smaller repertoire. Repertoire richness was assessed with RTK rarefaction, the Chao1 estimator, and Recon v2.1 estimates of unobserved clonotypes. Generation probabilities were computed with OLGA for all TCRbeta clonotypes obtained by the gDNA method from several donors. The table was pulled from immuneACCESS by TCRdb, which kept in-frame rearrangements only. Such tables lose some clones; where checked, under half of the loss comes from unresolved V genes, and the rest has no known cause. The D gene and trimming were derived from the DNA, and the V and J assignments and clone size from that table. The sample has around 2.5 million clones on record, approximately 93% of them singletons. The ten largest clones capture 0.36% of the sample.

With respect to this clone: Its antigen specificity is not known. The record has no base qualities; no much larger clone is one base away.

Healthy HIV-negative adults with no recently reported acute infections or vaccinations were included as donors. All donors were Caucasian adults living in Nashville, Tennessee, USA. CD4+ T cells were enriched through magnetic negative selection, after which naive cells were positively selected on CD45RA and the remaining negative fraction served as the memory subset. After blood collection by leukapheresis, PBMCs were isolated using Ficoll-Histopaque density gradient centrifugation and then cryopreserved in the vapor phase of liquid nitrogen. Purity and quantity of every magnetically sorted T cell population were checked by analytical flow cytometry. Genomic DNA was isolated from each sorted fraction and quantified by UV absorbance on a Nanodrop 2000c. From the germline V gene, CDR1 is LGHNA and CDR2 is YSLEER. V is cut by 0 bases and J by 5 bases, and the space between the germline ends is 16 bases. The CDR3 contains 16 residues, cysteine and phenylalanine counted. Solely the CDR3 DNA is kept, with 48 bases framed from the first base.

This receptor was identified in a man aged 18 to 29 in good health. Some clones in this sample may be carry-over from other donors' samples. The receptor chain draws on TRBV4-3 and TRBJ1-2; too little of a D gene remains to name it. The sequencing sample was made of naive CD4+ T cells from PBMCs. The cell subset or site label of this sample denotes: CD45RA+ positively selected. The sequenced DNA: TGCGCCAGCAGCCAAGATCATACGGTCCTCGGGTATGGCTACACCTTC. Translated, this gives CASSQDHTVLGYGYTF.